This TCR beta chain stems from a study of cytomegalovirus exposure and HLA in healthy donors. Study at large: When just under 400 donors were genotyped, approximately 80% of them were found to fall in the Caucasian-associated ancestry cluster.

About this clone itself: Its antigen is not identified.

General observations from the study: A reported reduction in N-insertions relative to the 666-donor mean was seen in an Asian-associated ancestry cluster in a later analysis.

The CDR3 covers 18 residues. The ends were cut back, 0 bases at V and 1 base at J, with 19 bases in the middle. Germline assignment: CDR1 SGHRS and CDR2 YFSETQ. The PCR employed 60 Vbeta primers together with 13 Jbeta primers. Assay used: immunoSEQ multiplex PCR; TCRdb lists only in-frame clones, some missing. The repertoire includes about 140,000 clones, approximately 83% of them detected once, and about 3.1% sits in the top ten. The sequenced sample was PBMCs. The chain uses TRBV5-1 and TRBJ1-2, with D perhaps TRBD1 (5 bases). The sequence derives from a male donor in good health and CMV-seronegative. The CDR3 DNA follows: TGCGCCAGCAGCTTGGCCTCCGCCGTGGGGGGTGGTAACTATGGCTACACCTTC. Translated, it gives CASSLASAVGGGNYGYTF.